The clone carrying this T cell receptor (beta chain) was seen many times. The target antigen is unknown. The CDR3 consists of 18 residues. Unmatched junction bases numbered 14, after V lost 6 bases and J lost 0 bases. In germline, CDR1 is SGDLS, CDR2 YYNGEE. The entry originates in a study of T cells after posttransplantation cyclophosphamide. Overall study findings and caveats: Recipient CMV seropositivity and CMV reactivation strongly tracked TRB clonality.

Measured with immunoSEQ multiplex PCR; TCRdb has only the in-frame clones, and not every one. The sample includes around 26,000 clones, none of them occurring once. This TCR was sampled from a woman between 50 and 59 years old in good health, CMV-negative, and a related stem cell transplant donor. This sequence joins TRBV9 and TRBJ2-4; 8 positions agree with TRBD2. Sample: PBMCs. The CDR3 protein is CASTLRGGRPIAKNIQYF. The CDR3 coding sequence is TGTGCCAGCACCCTGCGCGGGGGGCGACCTATAGCCAAAAACATTCAGTACTTC.